This TCR beta chain originates from a study of cytomegalovirus exposure and HLA in healthy donors. The study, taken as a whole, reports: Upon later analysis, TCR association rates were observed to vary by HLA locus, being highest for DRB1 and lowest for HLA-C. Per a later analysis, 18,000 or so TCR beta sequences showed association with HLA alleles at 0.05 false discovery rate. Cytomegalovirus association was assigned to about 150 TCR beta chains.

The CDR3 has 19 residues. Comment on this clone: The target antigen is unknown. A junction end diverges from the germline sequence, so it may reflect a read error.

Use of 60 Vbeta and 13 Jbeta primers characterized the PCR. Assay: immunoSEQ multiplex PCR; the TCRdb copy retains only in-frame clones and omits some. The repertoire has approximately 190,000 clones, about 80% of them found once; the top ten carry over 2%. The chain links TRBV6-7 to TRBJ1-6, with 7 bases that match TRBD1. TRBV6-7 is annotated as an ORF whose role is uncertain. This receptor was identified in a woman between 50 and 59 years old in good health and CMV-seropositive. Sequenced input: PBMCs. CDR3 nucleotides: TGTGCCAGCAGTCACTCCCTCGGGCCCGGGACAGACTATAATTCACCCCTCCACTTT. Translated, it gives CASSHSLGPGTDYNSPLHF.